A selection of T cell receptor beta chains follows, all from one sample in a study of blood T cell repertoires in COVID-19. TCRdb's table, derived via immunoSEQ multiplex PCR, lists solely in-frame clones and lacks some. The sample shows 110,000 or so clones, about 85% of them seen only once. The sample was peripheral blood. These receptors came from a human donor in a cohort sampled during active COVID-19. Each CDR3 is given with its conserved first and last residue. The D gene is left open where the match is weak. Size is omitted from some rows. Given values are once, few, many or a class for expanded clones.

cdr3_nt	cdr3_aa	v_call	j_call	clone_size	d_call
TGTGCCTGCTCACTAGCGGGTACAGATACGCAGTATTTT	CACSLAGTDTQYF	TRBV30	TRBJ2-3	-	TRBD2
TGTGCCAGCAGCCGCGGGGACAGGGAGTCTGGAAACACCATATATTTT	CASSRGDRESGNTIYF	TRBV7-2	TRBJ1-3	-	TRBD1
TGTGCCAGCAGTTACAGGACAGGGCCATTGCATTTT	CASSYRTGPLHF	TRBV27	TRBJ1-5	-	TRBD1
TGTGCCAGCTCACCACCAGAGAGCCAAGAGACCCAGTACTTC	CASSPPESQETQYF	TRBV18	TRBJ2-5	-	-
TGCGCCAGCAGCCAAGACCAGCGGGGGGGCCCCGCAAATGAGCAGTTCTTC	CASSQDQRGGPANEQFF	TRBV4-3	TRBJ2-1	-	TRBD2
TGTGCCAGCAGCGGGGACAGGGACGAGACCCAGTACTTC	CASSGDRDETQYF	TRBV7-7	TRBJ2-5	-	TRBD1
TGTGCCAGCAGCTCGCCCGGGACAAACAATTCCTACGAGCAGTACTTC	CASSSPGTNNSYEQYF	TRBV7-7	TRBJ2-7	few	-
TGCGCCAGCAGCCCTCGACAGGGGGCGAACACCGGGGAGCTGTTTTTT	CASSPRQGANTGELFF	TRBV5-1	TRBJ2-2	-	TRBD1
TGCGCCAGCAGCTTGGACGGAGACAATCAGCCCCAGCATTTT	CASSLDGDNQPQHF	TRBV5-1	TRBJ1-5	-	-
TGCGCCAGCACAACGGGACACCCCACCGCAACCATATATTTT	CASTTGHPTATIYF	TRBV5-1	TRBJ1-3	-	-
TGTGCCAGCAGCTTGGTTCCGGGACAGGGGTTTTATGGCTACACCTTC	CASSLVPGQGFYGYTF	TRBV5-6	TRBJ1-2	-	TRBD1
TGTGCCAGTAGTATGGAAAGCGGCTCCTATAATTCACCCCTCCACTTT	CASSMESGSYNSPLHF	TRBV19	TRBJ1-6	-	-
TGTGCCAGTAGTTTGGTAGTCGAGTATAGCAATCAGCCCCAGCATTTT	CASSLVVEYSNQPQHF	TRBV19	TRBJ1-5	-	-
TGCGCCAGCAGCTTGGCCGAGGGTACCCACACTGAAGCTTTCTTT	CASSLAEGTHTEAFF	TRBV5-1	TRBJ1-1	few	-
TGTGCCAGCAGCTCCTCGTCGGGGAACTATGGCTACACCTTC	CASSSSSGNYGYTF	TRBV7-2	TRBJ1-2	-	-
TGTGCCAGCAGTGAATGGACAGGGGGGATCTACGAGCAGTACTTC	CASSEWTGGIYEQYF	TRBV28	TRBJ2-7	-	TRBD1
TGCAGCGTTGGTCAGGGGGACACTGAAGCTTTCTTT	CSVGQGDTEAFF	TRBV29-1	TRBJ1-1	-	TRBD1
TGTGCCAGTAGATCCCTGGGGCCCCTGGCGGGGGCGACAGATACGCAGTATTTT	CASRSLGPLAGATDTQYF	TRBV19	TRBJ2-3	once	-
TGTGCCAGCAGCCCGGGGCGGGGTTCAAGTTGGACCAACGAGCAGTACTTC	CASSPGRGSSWTNEQYF	TRBV7-2	TRBJ2-7	-	-
TGTGCCAGCTCTTCGGACAGGGGAAACACCATATATTTT	CASSSDRGNTIYF	TRBV18	TRBJ1-3	-	TRBD1
TGTGCCAGCTCATCAAGGGGGCCCTCTGGGGCCAACGTCCTGACTTTC	CASSSRGPSGANVLTF	TRBV18	TRBJ2-6	-	TRBD1
TGTGCCAGCAGTTACGGGTTGTTTGAGGCTCAGCCCCAGCATTTT	CASSYGLFEAQPQHF	TRBV6-6	TRBJ1-5	-	-
TGTGCCAGCAGCTTAGTCGGACAGCTATCCTATAATTCACCCCTCCACTTT	CASSLVGQLSYNSPLHF	TRBV7-6	TRBJ1-6	-	-
TGTGCCAGCAGTTATGGGACAGGGGTCCACAATGAGCAGTTCTTC	CASSYGTGVHNEQFF	TRBV6-5	TRBJ2-1	-	TRBD1
TGCGCCAGCAGCCAAGATCTGCGGGAGACCCAGTACTTC	CASSQDLRETQYF	TRBV4-3	TRBJ2-5	-	-
TGTGCCTGGAGTGTACAGTTAGCGGCTAGCGGGGGGCAGGCATTCGCAGGTTCGCAGTATTTT	CAWSVQLAASGGQAFAGSQYF	TRBV30	TRBJ2-3	-	TRBD2
TGTGCCAGCAGTTCCTACCTGAACTATGGCTACACCTTC	CASSSYLNYGYTF	TRBV12-3/TRBV12-4	TRBJ1-2	-	-
TGTGCCAGCAGCCCGGACAGCTATGGCTACACCTTC	CASSPDSYGYTF	TRBV16	TRBJ1-2	-	-
TGTGCCAGCAGTTACACAGGGGACTTCCGGGTGTACACCTTC	CASSYTGDFRVYTF	TRBV6-5	TRBJ1-2	-	TRBD1
TGTGCTAGTGGTTTGGGTCTAGCGGGGGGCCAAGAGACCCAGTACTTC	CASGLGLAGGQETQYF	TRBV12-5	TRBJ2-5	-	TRBD2
TGTGCCAGCAGCCTTAGCGGAGGAAACACTGAAGCTTTCTTT	CASSLSGGNTEAFF	TRBV7-2	TRBJ1-1	-	-
TGTGCCAGCAGCGTGGACTGGGCGTTGGGCTATGGCTACACCTTC	CASSVDWALGYGYTF	TRBV9	TRBJ1-2	-	-
TGTGCCAGCGCGGGGATCTACAATGAGCAGTTCTTC	CASAGIYNEQFF	TRBV12-3/TRBV12-4	TRBJ2-1	once	-
TGTGCCAGCTCACCGACCGGGACTAGCGGGGTCAATGAGCAGTTCTTC	CASSPTGTSGVNEQFF	TRBV18	TRBJ2-1	-	TRBD2
TGTGCCAGCAGCACAGGGGGAAGGACCTACGAGCAGTACTTC	CASSTGGRTYEQYF	TRBV11-2	TRBJ2-7	-	TRBD1
TGTGCCAGCAGCTTAGCCCGACAGTATAATTCACCCCTCCACTTT	CASSLARQYNSPLHF	TRBV7-2	TRBJ1-6	-	-
TGCAGTGCTAGTGGGACAGGGGGCTCGCTCGGGGCCTACGAGCAGTACTTC	CSASGTGGSLGAYEQYF	TRBV20-1	TRBJ2-7	-	TRBD1
TGTGCCAGCAGTTATTCAGGGTCCGGGGAGCTGTTTTTT	CASSYSGSGELFF	TRBV6-6	TRBJ2-2	-	-
TGCGCCAGCAGCTTCTTGGGACTAGAGGAGACCCAGTACTTC	CASSFLGLEETQYF	TRBV5-1	TRBJ2-5	-	TRBD2
TGTGCCAGCAGCTCGAATGTAGCGGTTTACAATGAGCAGTTCTTC	CASSSNVAVYNEQFF	TRBV7-3	TRBJ2-1	-	-
TGTGCCAGCAGTCAGGACAGTCCTCAGCCCCAGCATTTT	CASSQDSPQPQHF	TRBV12-3/TRBV12-4	TRBJ1-5	-	-
TGTGCCTGGAGACTAGCGGGGGTCTCGCATGAGCAGTTCTTC	CAWRLAGVSHEQFF	TRBV30	TRBJ2-1	few	TRBD2
TGCGCCAGCAGCTCGGGACAGGAAGGTGTAGATACGCAGTATTTT	CASSSGQEGVDTQYF	TRBV5-1	TRBJ2-3	-	TRBD1
TGCAGCGTTGAATCGAGGGAACAGGGTGGCCCTCAGGGCACCATATATTTT	CSVESREQGGPQGTIYF	TRBV29-1	TRBJ1-3	-	-